The source of this T cell receptor (beta chain) is a study of OX40 agonist ivuxolimab in advanced cancers. A word on this clone: The junction and the germline gene differ at one end; a read error may be behind it.

The CDR3 extends over 13 amino acids. Germline V lookup: CDR1 SGHNT, CDR2 YYREEE (reference sequence). Clones were read by immunoSEQ multiplex PCR, and TCRdb kept only the in-frame ones, dropping some. The sample contains tens of thousands of clones, 90% of which appear only once. Sequenced material: CD4+ or CD8+ T cells sorted from blood, taken in a trial of the OX40 agonist ivuxolimab. This clonotype originated in an adult with an advanced solid tumor such as melanoma, head and neck, liver or kidney cancer. This rearrangement joins TRBV5-4 to TRBJ2-7; a weak D match, TRBD1 (5 bases). The CDR3 sequence is CASRISGQGVFIF. The CDR3 DNA is TGTGCCAGCAGGATCTCCGGACAAGGAGTCTTCATCTTC.